This T cell receptor (beta chain) was retrieved from a study of control samples from healthy donors and cancer patients. The repertoire was sequenced with immunoSEQ multiplex PCR; TCRdb's copy has only in-frame clones and lacks some. The table shows some 120,000 clones, with roughly 92% occurring only once. Trimming stripped 5 bases from V and 0 bases from J, with 17 bases between. Per germline, CDR1 SGHKS and CDR2 YYEKEE (reference sequence). The length of the CDR3 is 16 residues. The receptor comes from a man aged 30 to 39 in good health. Sequenced material: blood. The V call is TRBV5-5, the J call TRBJ1-1; the D gene is possibly TRBD1 (5 bases). The CDR3: CASSWGVQGMNTEAFF. The CDR3 region has the DNA TGTGCCAGCAGTTGGGGGGTCCAGGGTATGAACACTGAAGCTTTCTTT.